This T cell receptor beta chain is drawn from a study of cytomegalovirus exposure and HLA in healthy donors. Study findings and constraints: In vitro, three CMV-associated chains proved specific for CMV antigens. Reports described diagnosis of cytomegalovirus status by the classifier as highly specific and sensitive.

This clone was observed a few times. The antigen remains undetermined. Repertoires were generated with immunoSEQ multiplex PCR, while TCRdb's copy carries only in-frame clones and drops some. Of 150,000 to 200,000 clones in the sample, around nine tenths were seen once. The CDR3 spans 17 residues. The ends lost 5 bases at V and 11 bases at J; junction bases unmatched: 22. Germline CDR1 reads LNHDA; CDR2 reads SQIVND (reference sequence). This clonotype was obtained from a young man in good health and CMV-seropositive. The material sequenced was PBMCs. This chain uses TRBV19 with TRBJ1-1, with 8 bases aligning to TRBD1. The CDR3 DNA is TGTGCCAGTAGTGCGCGTTCCTCCTCAGGGGGCAGGGTCTGGGCTTTCTTT. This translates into CASSARSSSGGRVWAFF.